This T cell receptor (beta chain) was identified in a study of PD-L1 blockade in urothelial cancer. Study at large: Patients' prior chemotherapy regimens numbered 0 to 3.

Profiled with immunoSEQ multiplex PCR; TCRdb holds only in-frame clones, not every one. The sample has under 40,000 clones, over 80% seen once; the top ten hold approximately 3.7%. Losses at the gene ends were 2 bases for V and 8 bases for J; bases not matched to a gene: 7. This CDR3 comprises 13 residues. The germline V gene encodes CDR1 SQVTM and CDR2 ANQGSEA. Sample: PBMCs, taken around atezolizumab (anti-PD-L1) treatment. The chain employs TRBV29-1 and TRBJ1-2, with TRBD1 identical over 8 bases. This receptor was identified in a man in his fifties or sixties with urothelial cancer. The CDR3 is CSVENYRGEGYTF. The CDR3 DNA reads TGCAGCGTTGAAAATTACAGGGGGGAAGGCTACACCTTC.